This T cell receptor beta chain was sequenced during a study of Graves' ophthalmopathy and Graves' hyperthyroidism (dated by TCRdb to the late 2010s). As for the study more broadly: Peripheral blood was collected at initial diagnosis, prior to any treatment. To tell Graves' ophthalmopathy apart from Graves' hyperthyroidism, and to predict which patients would progress to ophthalmopathy, the study relied on TCR beta repertoire signatures. In total, 135 blood samples were TCR-sequenced: fewer than 50 ophthalmopathy, some 75 hyperthyroidism and some 17 hyperthyroidism-to-ophthalmopathy patients. To explore V-J signatures that distinguish ophthalmopathy from hyperthyroidism, a discovery set of about 99 patients was enrolled, made up of 40 to 45 with ophthalmopathy and around 60 with stable hyperthyroidism. For independent validation, a separate cohort was made up of about 18 hyperthyroidism patients plus 17 patients who later progressed from hyperthyroidism to ophthalmopathy. In about 6 hyperthyroidism patients, the T-cell repertoire of thyroid tissue was compared with the T-cell repertoire of blood. Once sampling was done, hyperthyroidism patients were given methimazole at a starting dose of 30 mg daily, while ophthalmopathy patients were given high-dose intravenous methylprednisolone. The roughly 100 discovery patients were randomly divided into training and test sets at a 7:3 ratio.

TCR beta CDR3 regions were amplified from RNA transcripts for repertoire sequencing. HTBI primers and the Qiagen OneStep RT-PCR kit were used in a first-round RT-PCR, which was followed by a second-round multiplex PCR, size selection and purification. Libraries were sequenced paired-end with 100 bp reads on an Illumina HiSeq2000. Per the authors' processing: SOAPnuke was used to process the reads, throwing out any read that had adapters, had uncalled bases, had a mean Phred below 15, or lacked an exact constant-primer or identifier match. COPE v1.2.5 was used to merge the high-quality paired reads. Clonotypes were defined as unique nucleotide sequences and were aligned to IMGT TRB V, D and J references using MiTCR v1.1. Analysis was restricted to V-J combinations with a frequency above 0.0001, which covered 98% to 99.2% of repertoires. A TCR clonal expansion and chaos score per V-J combination was defined as the ratio of F50 clonal expansion to chaos observed in the TCRdist matrix. Welch's t-statistics and random forest were used to narrow the features down to around twelve V-J combinations, which were then fed into a naive Bayes classifier. Thyroid-blood repertoire similarity was quantified with the Morisita-Horn index. The public reads were quality trimmed at Q25 with fastp and then assembled into clones with MiXCR by TCRdb, keeping productive beta chains. Here each entry gathers all rows of one CDR3 protein and keeps the most common genes and DNA. These V and J calls derive from TCRdb rather than the authors' analysis. The sample table records roughly 500,000 distinct CDR3 sequences; about an eighth of these occur just once. The ten largest clones capture 8% to 10% of the sample.

This clonotype has just a few counts. What this receptor recognizes is not known. No much larger clonotype is one base removed from it; base qualities were not supplied. In the germline V gene, CDR1 corresponds to KGHSH and CDR2 to LQKENI. The CDR3 contains 14 residues, cysteine and phenylalanine counted. Only the CDR3 region is kept as DNA, spanning 42 bases read in frame from base 1. Trimming removed 3 bases from V and 0 bases from J, leaving 6 bases between the germline ends. Study-wide conclusions, independent of this receptor: In validation, the model predicted ophthalmopathy progression with more than 55% sensitivity and 72% to 80% specificity; around twelve predicted patients were CT-confirmed with GO in a median of 6.5 months. No statistical method was used to set the sample size in advance, and the investigators knew which group each participant was assigned to. In cross-validation, the 13-signature model distinguished ophthalmopathy from stable hyperthyroidism with 85% to 90% sensitivity and about 84% specificity, and in the test set the corresponding values were approximately 80% and 68%. Most of the expanded thyroid clonotypes with a frequency above 0.001 were also detected in blood, and it was suggested that the thyroid immune response may be reflected by blood repertoires.

The ophthalmopathy patients had moderately to severely active disease, with a Clinical Activity Score of 3 or higher, a NOSPECS grade of 4 or higher, and a disease duration of less than 3 months. Patients were excluded if they had other autoimmune diseases, uncontrolled infections, pregnancy or lactation. Diagnosis relied on clinical symptoms, serum thyroxine, TRAb, thyroid ultrasound and orbital computed tomography. PBMCs were isolated from approximately 10 ml of fresh peripheral blood by Ficoll-Paque density gradient centrifugation. Trizol reagent was used to extract the total RNA, and its quality was then checked on an Agilent 2100 Bioanalyzer.

The chain is assembled from TRBV18 and TRBJ1-5; a confident D gene designation cannot be given. The source material was blood. This TCR was sampled from a woman under 40 with Graves' ophthalmopathy. Donor details come from another sample of the same person, matched by shared clones. This receptor carries the CDR3 CASSPGNSNQPQHF. The sequenced DNA is TGTGCCAGCTCACCGGGTAATAGCAATCAGCCCCAGCATTTT. The full variable domain, completed from the reference TRBV18 and TRBJ1-5 proteins outside the CDR3, reads NAGVMQNPRHLVRRRGQEARLRCSPMKGHSHVYWYRQLPEEGLKFMVYLQKENIIDESGMPKERFSAEFPKEGPSILRIQQVVRGDSAAYFCASSPGNSNQPQHFGDGTRLSIL.